This T cell receptor beta chain was identified during a study of blood T cells in healthy people across ages. This clonotype was seen a handful of times. Alongside a J-beta primer mix, a sample-barcoded 5' primer served in a second PCR lasting roughly 7 to 12 cycles. Each cDNA was tagged by a template-switch adaptor containing 12 random nucleotides. Each CDR3 protein is one row after TCRdb ran MiXCR on the 5' RACE reads. The sample shows 750,000 to 1,000,000 distinct CDR3 sequences, 25% to 35% of them seen only once. Germline CDR1 is LNHNV and CDR2 is YYDKDF (reference sequence). The CDR3 is made up of 15 amino acids. The V and J ends lost 3 bases and 0 bases respectively, with 9 bases between them. Another study also made use of these data, one on T cells of mothers and their children. Per that study: In the second PCR, M1S primer introduced barcodes and 2-4 random bases.

This clonotype was obtained from a woman aged 40 to 49 in good health. The V and J genes are TRBV15 and TRBJ1-5; maybe TRBD1 (5 bases). The sequenced sample was blood. In nucleotides, the CDR3 is TGTGCCACCAGCAGTCGACAGCTTAGCAATCAGCCCCAGCATTTT. Protein sequence: CATSSRQLSNQPQHF.